The clone carrying this TCR beta chain was observed at least ten times. From the RACE reads, TCRdb called clonotypes with MiXCR, one entry per CDR3 protein. The repertoire holds over 55,000 distinct CDR3 sequences, with more than 8% as singletons. This CDR3 is built from 15 residues. Trimming removed 4 bases at V and 5 bases at J, with 17 bases between. Germline V gene sequence: CDR1 MDHEN, CDR2 SYDVKM. The data belong to a study of human T cells and chemical hapten exposure. Study as a whole: Predominantly women, the patients had alopecia areata, totalis or universalis.

As to time point: pre-sensitization, week 0. Noted treatment: therapeutic diphenylcyclopropenone sensitization with weekly scalp DPC. The genes are TRBV28 and TRBJ1-2; D might be TRBD1 (5 bases). The source is a man in his forties or fifties with alopecia areata. Some clones in this sample may be carry-over from other donors' samples. The input for sequencing was whole blood, taken in connection with sensitization to the hapten diphenylcyclopropenone (DPC). The CDR3 nucleotides are TGTGCCAGCAGTTCCATTTTTGCAGGGACGTATGGCTACACCTTC. Amino acids: CASSSIFAGTYGYTF.